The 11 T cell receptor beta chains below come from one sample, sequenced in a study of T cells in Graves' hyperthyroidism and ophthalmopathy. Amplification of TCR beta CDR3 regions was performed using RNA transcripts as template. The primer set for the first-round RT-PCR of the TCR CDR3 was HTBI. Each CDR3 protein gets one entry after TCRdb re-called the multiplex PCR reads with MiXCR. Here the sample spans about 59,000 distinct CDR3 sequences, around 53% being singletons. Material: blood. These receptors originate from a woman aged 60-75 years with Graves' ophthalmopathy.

The CDR3 spells CASSLTGLAADTQYF. The CDR3 region has the DNA TGTGCCAGCAGCCTGACGGGACTAGCGGCAGATACGCAGTATTTT. J is TRBJ2-3 and V is TRBV7-2, with TRBD2 matching over 11 bases. The CDR3 has 15 amino acids. The V gene end was trimmed by 5 bases and the J gene end by 4 bases; junction bases not matched to a gene: 5. CDR1 is SGHTA, CDR2 FQGNSA, per germline.

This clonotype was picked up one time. As DNA, the CDR3 is TGTGCCAGCAGCTTGGTGCTGGACTATGGCTACACCTTC. It is translated as CASSLVLDYGYTF. The chain employs TRBV5-6 and TRBJ1-2; no clear D gene. This CDR3 has 13 amino acids. Trimming removed 0 bases at V and 3 bases at J, with 6 bases between. Germline-derived CDR1 and CDR2 are SGHDT and YYEEEE.

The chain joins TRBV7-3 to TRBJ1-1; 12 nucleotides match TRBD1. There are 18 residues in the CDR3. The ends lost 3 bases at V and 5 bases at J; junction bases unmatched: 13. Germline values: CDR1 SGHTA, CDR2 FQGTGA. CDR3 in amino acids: CASSLGQGAMDGVTEAFF. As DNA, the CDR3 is TGTGCCAGCAGCTTGGGACAGGGGGCGATGGATGGGGTTACTGAAGCTTTCTTT.

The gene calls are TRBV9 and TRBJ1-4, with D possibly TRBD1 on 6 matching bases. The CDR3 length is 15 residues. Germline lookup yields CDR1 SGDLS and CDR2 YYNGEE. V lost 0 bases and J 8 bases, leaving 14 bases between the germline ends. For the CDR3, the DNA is TGTGCCAGCAGCGTAGCAGTGGGGGCTGGGGAAAAACTGTTTTTT. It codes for CASSVAVGAGEKLFF. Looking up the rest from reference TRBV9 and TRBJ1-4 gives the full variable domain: DSGVTQTPKHLITATGQRVTLRCSPRSGDLSVYWYQQSLDQGLQFLIQYYNGEERAKGNILERFSAQQFPDLHSELNLSSLELGDSALYFCASSVAVGAGEKLFFGSGTQLSVL.

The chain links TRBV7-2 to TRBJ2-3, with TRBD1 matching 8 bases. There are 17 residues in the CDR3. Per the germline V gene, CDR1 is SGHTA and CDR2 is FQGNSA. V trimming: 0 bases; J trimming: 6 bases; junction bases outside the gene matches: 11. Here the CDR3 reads CASSLAGDTGGRDTQYF. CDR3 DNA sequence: TGTGCCAGCAGCTTAGCGGGGGACACAGGGGGACGGGATACGCAGTATTTT.

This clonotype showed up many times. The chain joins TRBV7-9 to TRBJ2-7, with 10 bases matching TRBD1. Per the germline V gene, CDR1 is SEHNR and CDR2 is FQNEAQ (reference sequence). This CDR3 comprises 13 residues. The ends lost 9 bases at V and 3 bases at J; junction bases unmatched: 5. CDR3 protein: CASGGTGDYEQYF. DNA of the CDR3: TGTGCCAGTGGAGGGACAGGGGACTACGAGCAGTACTTC.

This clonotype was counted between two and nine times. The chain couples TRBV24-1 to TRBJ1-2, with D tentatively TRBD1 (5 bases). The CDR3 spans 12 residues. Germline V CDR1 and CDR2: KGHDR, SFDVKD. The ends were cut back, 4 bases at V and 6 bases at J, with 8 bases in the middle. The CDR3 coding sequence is TGTGCCACCAGTGAGGGGGGGGATGGCTACACCTTC. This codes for CATSEGGDGYTF.

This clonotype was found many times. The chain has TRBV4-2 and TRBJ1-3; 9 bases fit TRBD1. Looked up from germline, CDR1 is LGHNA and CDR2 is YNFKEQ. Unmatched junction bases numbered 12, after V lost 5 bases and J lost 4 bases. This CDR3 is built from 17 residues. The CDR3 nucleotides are TGTGCCAGCAGCTTAACCGGGACAGGGAGGTTGGGAAACACCATATATTTT. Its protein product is CASSLTGTGRLGNTIYF.

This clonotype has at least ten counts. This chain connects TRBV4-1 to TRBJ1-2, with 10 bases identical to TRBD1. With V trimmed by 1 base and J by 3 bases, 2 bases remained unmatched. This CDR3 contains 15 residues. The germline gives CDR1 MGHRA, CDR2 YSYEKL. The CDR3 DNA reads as TGCGCCAGCAGCCAAGGACAGGGGGCAGACTATGGCTACACCTTC. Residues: CASSQGQGADYGYTF.

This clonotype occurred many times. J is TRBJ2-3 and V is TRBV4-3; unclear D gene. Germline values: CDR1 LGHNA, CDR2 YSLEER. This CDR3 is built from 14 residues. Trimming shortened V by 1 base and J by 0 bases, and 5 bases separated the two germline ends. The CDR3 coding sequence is TGCGCCAGCAGCCAAGGATCCAGCACAGATACGCAGTATTTT. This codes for CASSQGSSTDTQYF.

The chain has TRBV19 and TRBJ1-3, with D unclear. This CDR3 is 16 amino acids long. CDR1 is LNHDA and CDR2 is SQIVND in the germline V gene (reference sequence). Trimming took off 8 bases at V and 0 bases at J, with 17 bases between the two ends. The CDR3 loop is CASGPGRLCSGNTIYF. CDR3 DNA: TGTGCCAGTGGCCCTGGGAGGCTGTGCTCTGGAAACACCATATATTTT.